The 22 T cell receptor beta chains below come from one sample, sequenced in a study of blood T cell repertoires in COVID-19. Profiled with immunoSEQ multiplex PCR; TCRdb holds only in-frame clones, not every one. The sample contains over 95,000 clones, approximately 85% of which appear only once. Input material: peripheral blood. These receptors were obtained from a woman aged 60 to 75 with COVID-19, enrolled during active disease.

This chain links TRBV18 with TRBJ1-3; D perhaps matches TRBD1 (6 bases). CDR3 length: 16 residues. Trimming removed 1 base from V and 0 bases from J, with 10 bases in between. CDR1 is KGHSH and CDR2 is LQKENI in the germline V gene. In nucleotides, the CDR3 is TGTGCCAGCTCACCACGGGGGGGCCGCTCTGGAAACACCATATATTTT. It yields the protein CASSPRGGRSGNTIYF.

This clone was detected once. The V call is TRBV7-9, the J call TRBJ1-2; TRBD1 matches at 7 bases. Per germline, CDR1 SEHNR and CDR2 FQNEAQ (reference sequence). This CDR3 region has 14 residues. The J segment lost 5 bases and the V segment lost 6 bases, leaving 9 bases of the junction unmatched. CDR3 nucleotide sequence: TGTGCCAGCAGTGATCTGGGACAGACGTATGGCTACACCTTC. It yields the protein CASSDLGQTYGYTF.

The chain has TRBV11-3 and TRBJ2-7, with D maybe TRBD1 (5 bases). The CDR3 totals 13 residues. The V end was cut by 1 base, the J end by 7 bases, with 11 bases between. Germline-derived CDR1 and CDR2 are SGHNT and YENEEA. In DNA form, the CDR3 reads TGTGCCAGCAGCTTAGGCAGGGTGAGGGAGCAGTACTTC. Its protein product is CASSLGRVREQYF.

This clone occurred once. V is TRBV5-8 and J is TRBJ1-5; 8 bases match TRBD1. The CDR3 has 17 residues. Germline V gives CDR1 SGHTS, CDR2 YDEGEE. Losses at the gene ends were 4 bases for V and 0 bases for J; bases not matched to a gene: 9. The CDR3: CASSLAGGAGSNQPQHF. DNA for the CDR3: TGTGCCAGCAGCCTCGCAGGGGGCGCCGGTAGCAATCAGCCCCAGCATTTT.

The J gene is TRBJ2-5, the V gene TRBV18; possible D gene TRBD1, 5 bases. V lost 0 bases to trimming and J lost 3 bases, with 11 bases between them. The CDR3 is made up of 15 amino acids. Per germline, CDR1 KGHSH and CDR2 LQKENI. The CDR3 bases are TGTGCCAGCTCACCACCGTCCGACAGCGAAGAGACCCAGTACTTC. Its protein is CASSPPSDSEETQYF.

The rearrangement links TRBV2 to TRBJ2-6, with a tentative D call TRBD2 (6 bases). The germline gives CDR1 SNHLY, CDR2 FYNNEI. This CDR3 has 13 residues. V gave up 2 bases and J gave up 9 bases, with 8 bases separating them. DNA for the CDR3: TGTGCCAGCAGTGAATGGGGAGGCAACGTCCTGACTTTC. It encodes CASSEWGGNVLTF. The full variable domain, with the rest looked up from reference TRBV2 and TRBJ2-6, is EPEVTQTPSHQVTQMGQEVILRCVPISNHLYFYWYRQILGQKVEFLVSFYNNEISEKSEIFDDQFSVERPDGSNFTLKIRSTKLEDSAMYFCASSEWGGNVLTFGAGSRLTVL.

The J gene is TRBJ1-1, the V gene TRBV4-2, with D possibly being TRBD1 (5 bases). Germline loops: CDR1 LGHNA, CDR2 YNFKEQ. Trimming pared 0 bases from V and 3 bases from J, leaving 11 bases between. CDR3 length: 15 residues. As DNA, the CDR3 is TGTGCCAGCAGCCAAGATAGGGGATACCACACTGAAGCTTTCTTT. It codes for CASSQDRGYHTEAFF.

The chain joins TRBV19 to TRBJ1-5; 7 positions match TRBD1. Trimming cost V 7 bases and J 2 bases; bases outside gene matches: 5. The CDR3 is made up of 14 amino acids. CDR1 LNHDA and CDR2 SQIVND come from the germline V gene (reference sequence). CDR3 region: CASTRGGGNQPQHF. The CDR3 coding sequence is TGTGCCAGTACAAGAGGGGGCGGCAATCAGCCCCAGCATTTT.

V is TRBV6-4 and J is TRBJ2-1; 11 bases line up with TRBD1. The CDR3 length is 15 residues. Germline V gene lookup returns CDR1 MRHNA and CDR2 SNTAGT. V lost 4 bases and J lost 4; bases outside the gene matches: 3. CDR3 nucleotide sequence: TGTGCCAGCAGTGCCGGGACAGGGGGATACAATGAGCAGTTCTTC. Translating it yields CASSAGTGGYNEQFF.

The rearrangement joins TRBV20-1 to TRBJ2-3; 8 positions match TRBD2. The CDR3 runs to 17 residues. Germline lookup yields CDR1 DFQATT and CDR2 SNEGSKA (reference sequence). V lost 3 bases and J lost 3; bases outside the gene matches: 14. CDR3 coding DNA: TGCAGTGCTAGTAATCCCGGTTGGGCGGGGGGAACAGATACGCAGTATTTT. It yields the protein CSASNPGWAGGTDTQYF.

V is TRBV4-2 and J is TRBJ2-3; 11 nucleotides agree with TRBD2. CDR1 LGHNA and CDR2 YNFKEQ come from the germline V gene. V shed 6 bases and J 5 bases; nucleotides not matched to a gene: 7. This CDR3 has 15 residues. In DNA, the CDR3 is TGTGCCAGCAGTCCTAGCGGGGGGACTGGAGATACGCAGTATTTT. Protein product: CASSPSGGTGDTQYF.

The rearrangement links TRBV3-1 (or the pseudogene TRBV3-2) to TRBJ1-5, with 8 bases identical to TRBD1. The CDR3 sequence is 17 residues long. Germline CDR1 LGHDT, CDR2 YNNKEL (reference sequence). V was clipped by 2 bases and J by 4 bases; unmatched bases: 10. As DNA, the CDR3 is TGTGCCAGCAGCCAAACTCGGACAGGGTACGGGAATCAGCCCCAGCATTTT. Its translation is CASSQTRTGYGNQPQHF.

The chain carries TRBV5-8 and TRBJ1-1; 7 positions agree with TRBD1. This CDR3 region has 15 residues. Trimming took 3 bases from V and 6 from J; bases not matched to a gene: 11. Germline loops: CDR1 SGHTS, CDR2 YDEGEE. The CDR3, as DNA: TGTGCCAGCAGCTCTAATATGCGACAGGGTTCTGAAGCTTTCTTT. Protein sequence: CASSSNMRQGSEAFF.

The chain has TRBV7-2 and TRBJ2-5; the D gene is possibly TRBD2 (7 bases). V lost 3 bases and J 10 bases, leaving 18 bases between the germline ends. This CDR3 has 14 amino acids. Germline V lookup: CDR1 SGHTA, CDR2 FQGNSA. CDR3 region: CASSFWGGEWDQYF. CDR3 coding DNA: TGTGCCAGCAGCTTTTGGGGGGGCGAATGGGACCAGTACTTC.

The chain links TRBV11-3 to TRBJ2-1, with 8 bases that match TRBD1. V trimming: 1 base; J trimming: 8 bases; junction bases outside the gene matches: 4. Germline CDR1 is SGHNT and CDR2 is YENEEA. The CDR3 runs to 14 residues. The CDR3 loop reads CASSLVNRGDEQFF. The CDR3 DNA reads TGTGCCAGCAGCTTAGTTAACAGGGGGGATGAGCAGTTCTTC. The whole variable domain, filled in from reference TRBV11-3 and TRBJ2-1, reads EAGVVQSPRYKIIEKKQPVAFWCNPISGHNTLYWYLQNLGQGPELLIRYENEEAVDDSQLPKDRFSAERLKGVDSTLKIQPAELGDSAVYLCASSLVNRGDEQFFGPGTRLTVL.

V usage is TRBV4-1 and J usage is TRBJ1-4, with D unresolved. The V and J ends lost 1 base and 14 bases respectively, with 23 bases between them. The CDR3 sequence is 16 residues long. The germline gives CDR1 MGHRA, CDR2 YSYEKL. The DNA of the CDR3 is TGCGCCAGCAGCCAAGTTCACGGGTTTGGCTATTCTTTTCTGTTTTTT. Its protein product is CASSQVHGFGYSFLFF.

This clone was seen once. The rearrangement uses TRBV4-2 and TRBJ1-4, with TRBD1 identical over 8 bases. CDR1 is LGHNA, CDR2 YNFKEQ, per germline. V gave up 4 bases and J gave up 8 bases; unmatched junction bases: 12. The CDR3 extends over 16 amino acids. The CDR3 protein is CASSLQPGQEGEKLFF. Here the CDR3 DNA reads TGTGCCAGCAGCCTCCAGCCGGGACAGGAGGGGGAAAAACTGTTTTTT.

The rearrangement links TRBV9 to TRBJ1-2; 7 positions match TRBD1. The length of the CDR3 is 19 residues. The ends lost 0 bases at V and 5 bases at J; junction bases unmatched: 19. From germline, CDR1 is SGDLS and CDR2 YYNGEE. The CDR3 sequence: CASSVGPHPAAGQMYGYTF. Here the CDR3 DNA reads TGTGCCAGCAGCGTAGGCCCCCACCCCGCGGCGGGACAGATGTATGGCTACACCTTC.

The chain carries TRBV5-1 and TRBJ2-7; 9 nucleotides align to TRBD2. With V trimmed by 3 bases and J by 0 bases, 13 bases remained unmatched. The CDR3 consists of 18 residues. Germline CDR1 SGHRS, CDR2 YFSETQ. The CDR3: CASSSDPPGGGDSYEQYF. For the CDR3, the DNA is TGCGCCAGCAGCTCGGACCCACCGGGCGGGGGGGACTCCTACGAGCAGTACTTC.

CDR3 sequence: CASSQDLREGSEKLFF. CDR3 DNA: TGTGCCAGCAGCCAAGATCTCAGGGAGGGATCTGAAAAACTGTTTTTT. This chain uses TRBV4-2 with TRBJ1-4; possibly TRBD1 for D (5 bases). The V and J ends lost 0 bases and 7 bases respectively, with 15 bases between them. This CDR3 spans 16 amino acids. CDR1 and CDR2 from the germline V gene are LGHNA and YNFKEQ.

This clone was seen a handful of times. The chain is built from TRBV10-3 and TRBJ2-2; tentative D call: TRBD1 (5 bases). The V gene's germline CDR1 is ENHRY and CDR2 SYGVKD. The CDR3 has 15 residues. V lost 7 bases, J lost 3 bases, and 15 bases lay in between. CDR3 residues: CAINGQGLDTGELFF. The CDR3 DNA is TGTGCCATCAATGGCCAGGGTTTGGACACCGGGGAGCTGTTTTTT.

The rearrangement joins TRBV5-1 to TRBJ1-1; D perhaps matches TRBD1 (6 bases). V gave up 1 base and J gave up 4 bases, with 11 bases separating them. The length of the CDR3 is 14 residues. Germline CDR1 is SGHRS and CDR2 is YFSETQ. CDR3 sequence (DNA): TGCGCCAGCAGCTTGACAGGGTCGCGCACTGAAGCTTTCTTT. Translating it yields CASSLTGSRTEAFF.